The 5 T cell receptor beta chains below come from one sample, sequenced in a study of blood T cells in healthy people across ages. Primers used in a second PCR of about 6 to 11 cycles were a sample-barcoded 5' primer and a J-beta primer mix. In TCRdb, the 5' RACE reads were re-called with MiXCR into one record per CDR3 protein. The sample has some 1,500,000 distinct CDR3 sequences, roughly 43% seen once. The specimen was blood. The receptor source for this set is a woman younger than 30 in good health.

This clonotype was seen ten or more times. The CDR3 is CASSLTAYGYTF. DNA of the CDR3: TGTGCCAGCAGTTTAACCGCCTATGGCTACACCTTC. V and J are TRBV12-3 or TRBV12-4 and TRBJ1-2, with D unclear. The germline V and J ends were trimmed by 2 bases and 4 bases, with 5 bases remaining between them. The length of the CDR3 is 12 residues.

This clonotype has ten or more counts. Relative to the germline gene, one junction end is altered; a read error may explain this. The chain links TRBV12-3 or TRBV12-4 to TRBJ1-2; D gene ambiguous. The CDR3 is 15 residues long. CDR3 coding DNA: TGTGCCAGCAGCTTAGGTACGGGAGCTAACTATGGCTACACCTTC. Translation gives CASSLGTGANYGYTF.

The genes are TRBV6-5 and TRBJ1-2; no reliable D call. Germline V gene lookup returns CDR1 MNHEY and CDR2 SVGAGI. V gave up 6 bases and J gave up 2 bases, with 16 bases separating them. The length of the CDR3 is 15 residues. CDR3 sequence (DNA): TGTGCCAGCAGCTCGGCCCTTCGGTCGAACTATGGCTACACCTTC. This codes for CASSSALRSNYGYTF.

This clonotype has just one count. J is TRBJ2-1 and V is TRBV25-1; 7 bases match TRBD1. Per germline, CDR1 MGHDK and CDR2 SYGVNS. The CDR3 spans 16 residues. The trim removed 4 bases at V and 0 bases at J, leaving 6 bases unmatched. CDR3 nucleotide sequence: TGTGCCAGCAGTGGCAGTCGGACAGGCTCCTACAATGAGCAGTTCTTC. It translates to CASSGSRTGSYNEQFF.

This chain uses TRBV27 with TRBJ2-1; 7 positions agree with TRBD2. Germline V gives CDR1 MNHEY, CDR2 SMNVEV (reference sequence). This CDR3 has 18 residues. After removal of 3 bases from V and 4 bases from J, the junction contained 15 bases not matched to a gene. In DNA, the CDR3 is TGTGCCAGCAGTTTTCCCCCGACTAGCCGCCGAACTTACAATGAGCAGTTCTTC. Its translation: CASSFPPTSRRTYNEQFF.